These T cell receptor beta chains were read from a single sample in a study of shared clonotypes between healthy human individuals. Assay used: immunoSEQ multiplex PCR; TCRdb lists only in-frame clones, some missing. This table holds about 1 million clones, under 80% found once. The material sequenced was memory CD4+ T cells sorted from blood. Receptors were obtained from a man aged 18 to 35 in good health. Both conserved end residues are part of each CDR3. Fields, in order: clone size, J gene, D gene, V gene, CDR3 DNA, CDR3 protein. A D gene is named only where the DNA matches it firmly. Clone size is shown for a subset of rows, as once, few, many or a class of expanded clone.

clone size: few; J gene: TRBJ1-6; D gene: TRBD1; V gene: TRBV6-5; CDR3 DNA: TGTGCCTGCCGGGGACAGGGAAAACTTTCACCCCTCCACTTT; CDR3 protein: CACRGQGKLSPLHF
clone size: .; J gene: TRBJ2-1; D gene: TRBD2; V gene: TRBV7-2; CDR3 DNA: TGTGCCAGCAGCTTCGGGACTAGCGGGATGGGTGAGCAGTTCTTC; CDR3 protein: CASSFGTSGMGEQFF
clone size: .; J gene: TRBJ1-6; D gene: .; V gene: TRBV25-1; CDR3 DNA: TGTGCCAGCAGTGAGATAAGTAGGCCTTCACCCCTCCACTTT; CDR3 protein: CASSEISRPSPLHF
clone size: few; J gene: TRBJ1-2; D gene: .; V gene: TRBV7-2; CDR3 DNA: TGTGCCAGCAGCTTAGCTCATGGGGCAGGCTATGGCTACACCTTC; CDR3 protein: CASSLAHGAGYGYTF
clone size: .; J gene: TRBJ2-7; D gene: TRBD2; V gene: TRBV4-1; CDR3 DNA: TGCGCCAGCAGCCAAGATCTGGCGGGAGGGTCCTACGAGCAGTACTTC; CDR3 protein: CASSQDLAGGSYEQYF
clone size: many; J gene: TRBJ2-3; D gene: .; V gene: TRBV5-6; CDR3 DNA: TGTGCCAGCAGCTTGCCCAGAGGCAGCCTTAAGAGCACAGATACGCAGTATTTT; CDR3 protein: CASSLPRGSLKSTDTQYF
clone size: .; J gene: TRBJ1-5; D gene: .; V gene: TRBV11-2; CDR3 DNA: TGTGCCAGCAGCTTAAATAGCGCTGGAGCGGGTAGCAATCAGCCCCAGCATTTT; CDR3 protein: CASSLNSAGAGSNQPQHF
clone size: .; J gene: TRBJ2-2; D gene: TRBD2; V gene: TRBV19; CDR3 DNA: TGTGCCAGTGGGTGGACTAGCGGATATTCGAACACCGGGGAGCTGTTTTTT; CDR3 protein: CASGWTSGYSNTGELFF
clone size: .; J gene: TRBJ2-2; D gene: .; V gene: TRBV11-2; CDR3 DNA: TGTGCCAGCAGCTCCTCGGGACCCATCACCGGGGAGCTGTTTTTT; CDR3 protein: CASSSSGPITGELFF
clone size: few; J gene: TRBJ2-1; D gene: TRBD2; V gene: TRBV7-2; CDR3 DNA: TGTGCCAGCAGCCCGGGACTAGCGGGGTATCAGATCTTC; CDR3 protein: CASSPGLAGYQIF
clone size: few; J gene: TRBJ1-2; D gene: .; V gene: TRBV5-1; CDR3 DNA: TGCGCCAGCAGCTTGGCCCGGGTGACTGGACGGGGCTACACCTTC; CDR3 protein: CASSLARVTGRGYTF
clone size: .; J gene: TRBJ2-1; D gene: TRBD1; V gene: TRBV9; CDR3 DNA: TGTGCCAGCAGCGGAGGGACAGGTTCCTACAATGAGCAGTTCTTC; CDR3 protein: CASSGGTGSYNEQFF
clone size: few; J gene: TRBJ1-2; D gene: .; V gene: TRBV7-8; CDR3 DNA: TGTGCCAGCAGCCGCGAGGGGGGGAGGTCCTATGGCTACACCTTC; CDR3 protein: CASSREGGRSYGYTF
clone size: few; J gene: TRBJ2-1; D gene: .; V gene: TRBV9; CDR3 DNA: TGTGCCAGCAGCGTACCTGGGGGGTGGAATGAGCAGTTCTTC; CDR3 protein: CASSVPGGWNEQFF
clone size: .; J gene: TRBJ2-3; D gene: TRBD1; V gene: TRBV27; CDR3 DNA: TGTGCCAGCAGTAGTTACAGGGGGAGCACAGATACGCAGTATTTT; CDR3 protein: CASSSYRGSTDTQYF
clone size: .; J gene: TRBJ1-2; D gene: .; V gene: TRBV30; CDR3 DNA: TGTGCCTGGACGATTTCTGGTGTGTTGGGAGGCTACACCTTC; CDR3 protein: CAWTISGVLGGYTF